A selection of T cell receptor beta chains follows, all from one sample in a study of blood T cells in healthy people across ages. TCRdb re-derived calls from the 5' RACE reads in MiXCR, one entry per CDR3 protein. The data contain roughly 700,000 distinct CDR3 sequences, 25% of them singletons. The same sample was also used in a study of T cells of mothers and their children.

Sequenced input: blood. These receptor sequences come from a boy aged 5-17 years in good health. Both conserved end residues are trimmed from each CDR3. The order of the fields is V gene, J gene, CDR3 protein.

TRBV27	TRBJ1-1	ASSSARMSTEAF
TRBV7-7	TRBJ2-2	ASSRSAGDAGELF
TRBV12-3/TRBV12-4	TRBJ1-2	ASSPGQSNYGYT
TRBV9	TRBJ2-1	ASSEDRGDNNEQF
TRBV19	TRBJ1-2	ASSMWLSDGYT
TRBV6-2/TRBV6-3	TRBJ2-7	ASAQGNEQY
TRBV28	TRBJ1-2	ASTVIGGGYT
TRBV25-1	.	ASMLAGEYNEQF
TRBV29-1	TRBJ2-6	SVTDSNVLT
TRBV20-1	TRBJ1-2	SASNSLYGYT
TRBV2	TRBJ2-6	ASSLQNSGANVLT
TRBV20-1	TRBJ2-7	SAREDLSGRDFVYEQY
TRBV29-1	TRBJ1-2	SVQTGSNYGYT
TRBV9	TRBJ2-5	ASSYLGTSGEEQY
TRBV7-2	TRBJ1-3	ASSFGPYSGNTIY
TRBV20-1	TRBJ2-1	SARSHNEQF
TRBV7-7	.	ASSLDDSVEQF
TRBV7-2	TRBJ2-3	ASRLAGPSTDTQY
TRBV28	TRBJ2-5	ASSLLSGGMETQY
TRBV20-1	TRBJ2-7	SARDVNRGDYEQY
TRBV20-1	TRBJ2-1	SARSGKAYNEQF
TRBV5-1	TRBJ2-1	ASIPGQGLNEQF
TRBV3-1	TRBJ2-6	ASSQGSRDSLRANVLT
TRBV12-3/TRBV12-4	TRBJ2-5	ASSMTSGGGETQY
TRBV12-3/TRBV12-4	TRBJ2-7	ASSWGFQGAFSYEQY
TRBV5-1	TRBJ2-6	ASSLGPGSGANVLT
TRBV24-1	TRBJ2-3	ATSDQPGGLGDTQY
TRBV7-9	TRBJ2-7	ASSLQGAVSEQY
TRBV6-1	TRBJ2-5	ASSEWWGRETQY
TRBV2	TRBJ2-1	ASSAGTSYNEQF
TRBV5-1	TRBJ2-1	ASSFITAPTRNEQF
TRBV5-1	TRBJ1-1	AISLDRGAEAF
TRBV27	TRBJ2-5	ASSFGAVQETQY
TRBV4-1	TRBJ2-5	ASSQVPRTLY
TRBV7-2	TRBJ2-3	ASGRLAGGTDTQY
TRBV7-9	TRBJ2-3	ASSPQWRGNTDTQY
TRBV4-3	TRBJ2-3	ASSQRPTSGASTDTQY
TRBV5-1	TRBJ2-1	ASSLATSGGDEQF
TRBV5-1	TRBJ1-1	ASRIQGENTEAF
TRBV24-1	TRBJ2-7	ATSDHGDNSYEQY
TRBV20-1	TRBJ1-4	SARWTGLGEKLF
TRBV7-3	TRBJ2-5	ASSLTGLAGETQY
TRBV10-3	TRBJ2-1	AISNRDWTSDEQF
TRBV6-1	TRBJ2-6	ASSELRSGANVLT
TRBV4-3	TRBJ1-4	ASSQDGPTNEKLF
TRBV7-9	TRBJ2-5	ASSLVGTGQETQY
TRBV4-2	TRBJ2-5	ASSQDLDVETQY
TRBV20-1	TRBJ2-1	SARDAFSGVPYNEQF
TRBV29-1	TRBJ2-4	SASDRGTVGAKNIQY
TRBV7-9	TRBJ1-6	ASSYRSGAHNSPLH